These 13 T cell receptor beta chains share one sample of origin, sequenced in a study of T cell changes during pregnancy in multiple sclerosis. Here immunoSEQ multiplex PCR was the method, and the copy in TCRdb shows in-frame clones only, minus some. This sample has about 59,000 clones, with 94% found just once. Here the sequenced sample was CD8+ T cells from peripheral blood mononuclear cells, taken after pregnancy. The receptors come from a female donor with multiple sclerosis, enrolled in a pregnancy study.

The V gene is TRBV7-2, the J gene TRBJ2-1; D may be TRBD2 (6 bases). V was trimmed by 5 bases and J by 0 bases, leaving 14 bases between them. CDR3 size: 16 residues. CDR1 and CDR2 (germline): SGHTA, FQGNSA. The CDR3 DNA follows: TGTGCCAGCAGCCGACGGGGACTCAGCTCCTACAATGAGCAGTTCTTC. This gives the protein CASSRRGLSSYNEQFF.

The rearrangement joins TRBV2 to TRBJ1-1; maybe TRBD1 (6 bases). Trimming removed 6 bases at V and 1 base at J, with 9 bases between. CDR3 length: 13 residues. The germline gives CDR1 SNHLY, CDR2 FYNNEI. The CDR3 coding sequence is TGTGCCAGCAGGACGACAGGGAACACTGAAGCTTTCTTT. Its translation is CASRTTGNTEAFF.

CDR3: CAISEGQGISYEQYF. The CDR3 DNA is TGTGCCATCAGTGAGGGACAGGGGATATCCTACGAGCAGTACTTC. V gene TRBV10-3 combines with J gene TRBJ2-7, with 9 bases lining up with TRBD1. The germline V gene encodes CDR1 ENHRY and CDR2 SYGVKD. Unmatched junction bases numbered 3, after V lost 2 bases and J lost 1 base. The CDR3 spans 15 residues.

This rearrangement joins TRBV2 to TRBJ2-3; 8 nucleotides align to TRBD2. CDR1 and CDR2 from the germline V gene are SNHLY and FYNNEI. V was clipped by 3 bases and J by 4 bases; unmatched bases: 3. CDR3 length: 14 residues. The CDR3 bases are TGTGCCAGCAGTGAGGGACTAGGATCAGATACGCAGTATTTT. Translation: CASSEGLGSDTQYF.

This clone occurred once. This CDR3 is CASSLGGRGEAFF. CDR3 sequence (DNA): TGTGCCAGCAGCTTAGGAGGGCGTGGTGAAGCTTTCTTT. The chain combines TRBV7-9 with TRBJ1-1; D ambiguous. The CDR3 runs 13 residues. The germline V gene encodes CDR1 SEHNR and CDR2 FQNEAQ (reference sequence). Deletions cut 1 base from V and 7 bases from J, with 10 bases between.

The chain is built from TRBV15 and TRBJ2-7; 10 bases agree with TRBD2. The CDR3 contains 15 residues. Germline V gene lookup returns CDR1 LNHNV and CDR2 YYDKDF (reference sequence). Losses at the gene ends were 1 base for V and 2 bases for J; bases not matched to a gene: 2. CDR3 loop: CATSRGTSGAYEQYF. The CDR3 DNA is TGTGCCACCAGCAGAGGGACTAGCGGAGCCTACGAGCAGTACTTC.

This clone appeared a single time. The V call is TRBV5-1, the J call TRBJ2-1; 9 bases align to TRBD2. V shed 0 bases, J shed 8 bases, and the junction held 6 bases outside the gene matches. The V gene's germline CDR1 is SGHRS and CDR2 YFSETQ. CDR3 size: 15 residues. CDR3 coding DNA: TGCGCCAGCAGCTTGGAGCTGGCTAGCGGGGATGAGCAGTTCTTC. Amino acids: CASSLELASGDEQFF.

This chain links TRBV7-9 with TRBJ1-5, with D tentatively TRBD1 (5 bases). Germline CDR1 is SEHNR and CDR2 is FQNEAQ (reference sequence). V lost 5 bases, J lost 11 bases, and 19 bases lay in between. CDR3 length: 14 amino acids. The CDR3 DNA sequence: TGTGCCAGCAGCCCCGGGGGGGGTTCGGTAGCCCAGCATTTT. It codes for CASSPGGGSVAQHF.

This clone was counted a single time. A junction end diverges from the germline sequence, so it may reflect a read error. This chain connects TRBV7-9 to TRBJ2-5, with D perhaps matching TRBD2 (5 bases). The CDR3 consists of 12 residues. Germline V lookup: CDR1 SEHNR, CDR2 FQNEAQ (reference sequence). The CDR3 DNA is TGTGCCAGCAGCTTGGAAGGTGTGGGAGTCGACTTC. Translating it yields CASSLEGVGVDF.

The sample holds one count of this clone. This sequence joins TRBV6-5 and TRBJ1-1, with 8 positions matching TRBD1. Trimming took 6 bases from V and 8 from J; bases not matched to a gene: 8. This CDR3 comprises 13 residues. The germline gives CDR1 MNHEY, CDR2 SVGAGI. This CDR3 reads CASSLGQGGEAFF. The CDR3 DNA follows: TGTGCCAGCAGCCTCGGACAGGGCGGGGAAGCTTTCTTT.

By share, this clone counts as medium-sized (0.01 to 0.1%). The chain is built from TRBV6-4 and TRBJ2-2, with D perhaps matching TRBD2 (5 bases). V lost 0 bases, J lost 3 bases, and 5 bases lay in between. Germline CDR1 and CDR2: MRHNA and SNTAGT. This CDR3 has 14 residues. The CDR3 loop is CASSDSLDTGELFF. The CDR3 region has the DNA TGTGCCAGCAGTGACTCACTAGACACCGGGGAGCTGTTTTTT.

The chain has TRBV5-6 and TRBJ2-7; D ambiguous. CDR3 length equals 13 residues. Germline assignment: CDR1 SGHDT and CDR2 YYEEEE. Trimming took 1 base from V and 3 from J, leaving 8 bases between them. The CDR3 bases are TGTGCCAGCAGCTTGACTCTTAACTACGAGCAGTACTTC. This encodes CASSLTLNYEQYF.

The V call is TRBV27, the J call TRBJ1-2; 11 nucleotides match TRBD1. CDR3 length: 14 residues. The germline V gene encodes CDR1 MNHEY and CDR2 SMNVEV (reference sequence). Trimming cost V 9 bases and J 4 bases; bases outside gene matches: 7. This CDR3 reads CASSDRGLIYGYTF. The CDR3 nucleotides read TGTGCCAGTTCGGACAGGGGGCTTATCTATGGCTACACCTTC.